This passage covers 8 T cell receptor beta chains from one sample sequenced in a study of long-term antiretroviral therapy in people with HIV (dated 2022 in TCRdb). The immunoSEQ hsTCRB v3.0 assay was used at survey level resolution to sequence the TRB variable region. TCRdb re-hosts the immuneACCESS table, in-frame sequences only. Its copies lack some clones; in the studies checked, an unresolved V gene accounts for under half of them, and the cause for the rest is not known. In all, the sample holds fewer than 25,000 clones, and approximately 82% of those were seen once. The ten biggest clones cover 8.1% of the sample. The material sequenced was unsorted PBMCs, taken at the start of antiretroviral therapy. These receptors all come from a man aged 45 to 65 with HIV.

V and J are TRBV5-6 and TRBJ2-1; the D gene is possibly TRBD1 (6 bases). This CDR3 has 13 residues. Trimming took 4 bases from V and 15 from J, leaving 20 bases between them. From germline, CDR1 is SGHDT and CDR2 YYEEEE. CDR3 nucleotides: TGTGCCAGCAGCCAACTGGACAGCCCTGAGTGGTTCTTC. Its protein product is CASSQLDSPEWFF.

In this sample, this clone turned up a few times. This rearrangement joins TRBV4-3 to TRBJ2-2; unclear D gene. CDR1 and CDR2 from the germline V gene are LGHNA and YSLEER. Trimming cost V 1 base and J 5 bases, with 14 bases left between them. The CDR3 is 16 residues long. The CDR3 nucleotides read TGCGCCAGCAGCCAAGTAGCTCGGTTACTAACCGGGGAGCTGTTTTTT. Translation: CASSQVARLLTGELFF.

V is TRBV27 and J is TRBJ2-1; D is unclear. This CDR3 comprises 12 residues. The germline V and J ends were trimmed by 3 bases and 7 bases, with 7 bases remaining between them. Germline loops: CDR1 MNHEY, CDR2 SMNVEV (reference sequence). The CDR3 sequence: CASSLSLNEQFF. The DNA for the CDR3 is TGTGCCAGCAGTTTGAGCTTAAATGAGCAGTTCTTC.

A few counts support this clone. V usage is TRBV18 and J usage is TRBJ1-5, with D possibly being TRBD1 (5 bases). V was clipped by 3 bases and J by 4 bases, with 13 bases between them. Germline assignment: CDR1 KGHSH and CDR2 LQKENI. This CDR3 has 15 amino acids. The CDR3 DNA follows: TGTGCCAGCTCACCGGAGACGGGACCTAATCAGCCCCAGCATTTT. This translates into CASSPETGPNQPQHF.

This chain joins TRBV10-1 and TRBJ2-3, with 11 bases identical to TRBD1. Germline V gene data show CDR1 as WNHNN and CDR2 as SYGVQD (reference sequence). This CDR3 has 15 residues. After removal of 6 bases from V and 5 bases from J, the junction contained 7 bases not matched to a gene. The CDR3 nucleotides are TGCGCCAGCAGCCTAAGGACAGGGGGCTTAGATACGCAGTATTTT. The encoded protein is CASSLRTGGLDTQYF.

The chain has TRBV19 and TRBJ2-2, with TRBD2 as a possible D gene (6 bases). This CDR3 contains 16 residues. Germline CDR1 is LNHDA and CDR2 is SQIVND (reference sequence). V lost 5 bases, J lost 3 bases, and 16 bases lay in between. The chain's CDR3 is CASSLPAASDTGELFF. Written as DNA, the CDR3 is TGTGCCAGTAGTCTCCCGGCGGCTAGCGACACCGGGGAGCTGTTTTTT.

This sequence joins TRBV4-3 and TRBJ1-2, with D maybe TRBD1 (5 bases). Germline V gene lookup returns CDR1 LGHNA and CDR2 YSLEER. Trimming removed 1 base from V and 7 bases from J, with 19 bases in between. CDR3 length equals 16 residues. This CDR3 is CASSQGRGSGLVGYTF. The CDR3 DNA reads as TGCGCCAGCAGCCAAGGGCGGGGGTCGGGGCTGGTTGGCTACACCTTC.

V and J are TRBV2 and TRBJ1-4; tentative D call: TRBD1 (6 bases). The germline gives CDR1 SNHLY, CDR2 FYNNEI. The CDR3 sequence is 15 residues long. V shed 5 bases and J shed 2 bases, with 12 bases lying between them. The CDR3 sequence: CASSSITGTNEKLFF. CDR3 DNA: TGTGCCAGCAGTTCAATTACAGGGACTAATGAAAAACTGTTTTTT.